Listed here is a single T cell receptor beta chain. Germline values: CDR1 SGHDT, CDR2 YYEEEE. V gave up 2 bases and J gave up 5 bases, with 22 bases separating them. The CDR3 is 17 amino acids. This sample stems from a study of blood T cell repertoires in COVID-19. Study context: There were acute and convalescent COVID-19 samples, and they came from the United States, Italy and Spain.

The authors' processing: How many nucleated cells were present was estimated from reference gene primer amplification. The method was immunoSEQ multiplex PCR; TCRdb's version includes in-frame clones alone and lacks a portion of them. V and J calls and clone size are given by that table; D and trimming were obtained from the DNA. The repertoire holds 75,000 to 80,000 clones, with roughly nine tenths as singletons. The TCR originated in a human donor in a cohort sampled during active COVID-19. The chain links TRBV5-6 to TRBJ1-2; D is possibly TRBD1 (6 bases). Input material: peripheral blood. In nucleotides, the CDR3 is TGTGCCAGCAGCTTCGGCCTGGACAGAGCAACAGATTATGGCTACACCTTC. Translated, it gives CASSFGLDRATDYGYTF.